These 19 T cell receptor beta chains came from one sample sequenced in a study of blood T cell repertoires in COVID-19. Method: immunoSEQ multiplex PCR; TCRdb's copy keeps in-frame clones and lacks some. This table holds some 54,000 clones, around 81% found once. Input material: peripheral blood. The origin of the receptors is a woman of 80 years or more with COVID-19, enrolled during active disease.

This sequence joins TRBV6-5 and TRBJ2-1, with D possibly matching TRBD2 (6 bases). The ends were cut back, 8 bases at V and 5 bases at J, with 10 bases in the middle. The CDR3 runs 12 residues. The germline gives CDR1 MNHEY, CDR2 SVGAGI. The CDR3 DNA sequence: TGTGCCAGCGCGCGGGAAAACAATGAGCAGTTCTTC. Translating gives CASARENNEQFF.

The CDR3, as DNA: TGTGCCAGTAGTATTCCAGGGGTAATCTACGAGCAGTACTTC. Protein: CASSIPGVIYEQYF. The chain recombines TRBV19 with TRBJ2-7; D may be TRBD1 (6 bases). Per germline, CDR1 LNHDA and CDR2 SQIVND (reference sequence). V was pared by 3 bases and J by 3 bases, with 12 bases between. This CDR3 contains 14 residues.

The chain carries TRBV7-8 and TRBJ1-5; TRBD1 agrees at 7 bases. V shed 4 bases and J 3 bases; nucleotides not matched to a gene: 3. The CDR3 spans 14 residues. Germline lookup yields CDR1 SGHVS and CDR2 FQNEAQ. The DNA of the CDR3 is TGTGCCAGCAGCTCGGGACAGTTCAATCAGCCCCAGCATTTT. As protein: CASSSGQFNQPQHF.

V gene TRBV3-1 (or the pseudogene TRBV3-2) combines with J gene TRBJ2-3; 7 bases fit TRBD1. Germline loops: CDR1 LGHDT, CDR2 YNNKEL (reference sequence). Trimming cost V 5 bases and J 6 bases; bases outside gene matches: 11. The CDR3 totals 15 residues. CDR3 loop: CASSLQGWGQDTQYF. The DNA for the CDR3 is TGTGCCAGCAGCTTACAGGGGTGGGGACAGGATACGCAGTATTTT.

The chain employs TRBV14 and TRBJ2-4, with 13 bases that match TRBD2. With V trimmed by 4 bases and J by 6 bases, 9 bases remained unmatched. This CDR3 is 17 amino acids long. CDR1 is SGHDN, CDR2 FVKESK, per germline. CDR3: CASSPFTSGRVLNIQYF. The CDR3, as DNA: TGTGCCAGCAGCCCTTTTACTAGCGGGAGGGTGCTAAACATTCAGTACTTC. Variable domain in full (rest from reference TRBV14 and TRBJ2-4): EAGVTQFPSHSVIEKGQTVTLRCDPISGHDNLYWYRRVMGKEIKFLLHFVKESKQDESGMPNNRFLAERTGGTYSTLKVQPAELEDSGVYFCASSPFTSGRVLNIQYFGAGTRLSVL.

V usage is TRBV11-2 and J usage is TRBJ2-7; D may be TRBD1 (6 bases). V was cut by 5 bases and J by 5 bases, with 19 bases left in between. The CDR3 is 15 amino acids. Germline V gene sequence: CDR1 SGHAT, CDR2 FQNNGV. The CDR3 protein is CASSPQRGHGDEQYF. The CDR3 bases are TGTGCCAGCAGCCCGCAGAGGGGACATGGGGACGAGCAGTACTTC.

This CDR3 is CASRTSRQGEGYNEQFF. In nucleotides, the CDR3 is TGTGCCAGCAGGACATCACGACAGGGGGAGGGCTACAATGAGCAGTTCTTC. This sequence joins TRBV11-2 and TRBJ2-1, with 9 bases lining up with TRBD1. This CDR3 is 17 amino acids long. Germline CDR1 and CDR2: SGHAT and FQNNGV. V was pared by 6 bases and J by 3 bases, with 12 bases of the junction left unmatched.

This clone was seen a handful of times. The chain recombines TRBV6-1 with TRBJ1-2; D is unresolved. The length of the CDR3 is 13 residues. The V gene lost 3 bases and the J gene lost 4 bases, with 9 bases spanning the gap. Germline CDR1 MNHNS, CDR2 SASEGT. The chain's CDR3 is CASSDGLSYGYTF. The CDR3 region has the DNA TGTGCCAGCAGTGATGGACTGAGCTATGGCTACACCTTC.

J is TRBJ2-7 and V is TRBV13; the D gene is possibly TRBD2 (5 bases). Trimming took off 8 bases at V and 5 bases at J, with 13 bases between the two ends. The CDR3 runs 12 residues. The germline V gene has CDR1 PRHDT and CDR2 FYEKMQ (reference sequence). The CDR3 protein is CASGLGIDEQYF. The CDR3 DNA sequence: TGTGCCAGCGGACTGGGGATAGACGAGCAGTACTTC.

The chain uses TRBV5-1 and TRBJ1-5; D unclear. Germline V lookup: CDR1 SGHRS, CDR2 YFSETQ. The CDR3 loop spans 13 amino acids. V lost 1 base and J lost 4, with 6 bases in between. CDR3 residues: CASSLTPNQPQHF. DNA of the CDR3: TGCGCCAGCAGCTTGACACCAAATCAGCCCCAGCATTTT.

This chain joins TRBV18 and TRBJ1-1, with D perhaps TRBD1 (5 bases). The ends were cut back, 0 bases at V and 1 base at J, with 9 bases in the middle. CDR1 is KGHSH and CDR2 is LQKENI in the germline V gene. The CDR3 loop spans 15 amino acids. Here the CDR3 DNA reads TGTGCCAGCTCACCACCGCCGGGGGGGAACACTGAAGCTTTCTTT. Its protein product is CASSPPPGGNTEAFF. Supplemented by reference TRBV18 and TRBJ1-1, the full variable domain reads NAGVMQNPRHLVRRRGQEARLRCSPMKGHSHVYWYRQLPEEGLKFMVYLQKENIIDESGMPKERFSAEFPKEGPSILRIQQVVRGDSAAYFCASSPPPGGNTEAFFGQGTRLTVV.

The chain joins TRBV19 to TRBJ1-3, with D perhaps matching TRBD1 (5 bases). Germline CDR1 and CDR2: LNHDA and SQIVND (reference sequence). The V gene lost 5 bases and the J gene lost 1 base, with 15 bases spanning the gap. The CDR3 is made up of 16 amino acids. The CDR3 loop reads CASSWRDAASGNTIYF. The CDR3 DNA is TGTGCCAGTAGTTGGCGGGACGCAGCTTCTGGAAACACCATATATTTT.

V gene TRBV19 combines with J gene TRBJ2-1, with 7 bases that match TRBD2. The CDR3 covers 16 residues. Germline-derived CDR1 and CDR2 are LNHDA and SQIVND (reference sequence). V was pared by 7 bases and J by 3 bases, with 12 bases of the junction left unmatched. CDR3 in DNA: TGTGCCAGTATGTATGGCCCAGCGGGAATCTACAATGAGCAGTTCTTC. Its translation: CASMYGPAGIYNEQFF.

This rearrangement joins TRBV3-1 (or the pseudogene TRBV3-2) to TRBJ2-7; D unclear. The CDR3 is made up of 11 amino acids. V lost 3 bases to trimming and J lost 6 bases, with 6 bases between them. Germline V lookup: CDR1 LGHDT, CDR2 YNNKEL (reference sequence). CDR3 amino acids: CASSHVSEQYF. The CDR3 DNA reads TGTGCCAGCAGCCACGTCTCCGAGCAGTACTTC.

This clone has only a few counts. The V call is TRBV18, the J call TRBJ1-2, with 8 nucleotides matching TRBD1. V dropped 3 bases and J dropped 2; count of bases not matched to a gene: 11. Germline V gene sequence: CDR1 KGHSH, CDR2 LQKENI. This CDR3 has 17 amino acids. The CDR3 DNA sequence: TGTGCCAGCTCACCGCTGGGACAGGAGGCTGTAAACTATGGCTACACCTTC. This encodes CASSPLGQEAVNYGYTF.

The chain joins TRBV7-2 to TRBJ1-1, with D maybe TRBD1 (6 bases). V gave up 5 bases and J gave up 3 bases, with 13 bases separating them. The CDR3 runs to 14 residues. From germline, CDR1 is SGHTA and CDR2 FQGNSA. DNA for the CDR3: TGTGCCAGCAGCCCTATGGGGGCCCACACTGAAGCTTTCTTT. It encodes CASSPMGAHTEAFF.

The CDR3 region is CASSQKTGGYTF. Here the CDR3 DNA reads TGTGCCAGCAGCCAAAAGACGGGAGGCTACACCTTC. V and J are TRBV3-1 (or the pseudogene TRBV3-2) and TRBJ1-2; no definite D call. This CDR3 spans 12 amino acids. Trimming stripped 2 bases from V and 8 bases from J, with 9 bases between. Per the germline V gene, CDR1 is LGHDT and CDR2 is YNNKEL (reference sequence).

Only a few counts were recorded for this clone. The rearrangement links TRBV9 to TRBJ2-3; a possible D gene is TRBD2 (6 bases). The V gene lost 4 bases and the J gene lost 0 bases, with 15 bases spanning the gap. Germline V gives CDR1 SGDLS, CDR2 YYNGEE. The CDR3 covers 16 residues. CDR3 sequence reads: CASSLGGSGSTDTQYF. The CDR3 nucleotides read TGTGCCAGCAGCCTGGGGGGAAGCGGTAGCACAGATACGCAGTATTTT.

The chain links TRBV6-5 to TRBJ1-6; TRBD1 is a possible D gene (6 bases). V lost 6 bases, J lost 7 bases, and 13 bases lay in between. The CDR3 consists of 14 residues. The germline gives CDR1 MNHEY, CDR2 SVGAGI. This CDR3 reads CASRNDRSNSPLHF. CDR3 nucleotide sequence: TGTGCCAGCAGAAACGACAGGTCCAATTCACCCCTCCACTTT.